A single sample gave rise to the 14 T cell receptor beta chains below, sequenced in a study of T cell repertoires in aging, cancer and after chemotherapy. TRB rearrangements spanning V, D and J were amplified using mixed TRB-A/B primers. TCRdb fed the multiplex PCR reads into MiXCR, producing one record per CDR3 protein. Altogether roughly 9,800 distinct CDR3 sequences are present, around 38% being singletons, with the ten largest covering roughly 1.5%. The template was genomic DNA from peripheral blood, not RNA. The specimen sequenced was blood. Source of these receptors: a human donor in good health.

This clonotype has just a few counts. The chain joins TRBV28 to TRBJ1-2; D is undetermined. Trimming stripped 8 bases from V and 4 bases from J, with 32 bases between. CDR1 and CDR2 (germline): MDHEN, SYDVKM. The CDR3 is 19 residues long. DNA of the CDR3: TGTGCCAGCCGACTAGGCCTTCATAGCTTGGGAGCCCGATCCTATGGCTACACCTTC. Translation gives CASRLGLHSLGARSYGYTF.

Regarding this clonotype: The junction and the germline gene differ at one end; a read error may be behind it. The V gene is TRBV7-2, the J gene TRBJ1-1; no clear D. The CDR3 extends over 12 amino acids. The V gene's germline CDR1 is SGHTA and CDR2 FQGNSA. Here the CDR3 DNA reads TGTGGCAGCAGCGCTGCCAGTGTTGAAGCTTTCTTT. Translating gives CGSSAASVEAFF.

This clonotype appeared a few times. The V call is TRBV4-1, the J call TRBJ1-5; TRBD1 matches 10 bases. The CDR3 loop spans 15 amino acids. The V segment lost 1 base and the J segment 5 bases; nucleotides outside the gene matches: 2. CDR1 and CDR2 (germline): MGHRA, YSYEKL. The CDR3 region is CASSQVGQGDQPQHF. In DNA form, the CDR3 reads TGCGCCAGCAGCCAAGTCGGACAGGGGGATCAGCCCCAGCATTTT.

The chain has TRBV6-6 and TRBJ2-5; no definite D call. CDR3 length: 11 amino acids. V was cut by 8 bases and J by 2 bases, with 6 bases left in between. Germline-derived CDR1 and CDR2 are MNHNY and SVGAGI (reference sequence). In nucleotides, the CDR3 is TGTGCCAGCCTTAGGCAAGAGACCCAGTACTTC. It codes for CASLRQETQYF.

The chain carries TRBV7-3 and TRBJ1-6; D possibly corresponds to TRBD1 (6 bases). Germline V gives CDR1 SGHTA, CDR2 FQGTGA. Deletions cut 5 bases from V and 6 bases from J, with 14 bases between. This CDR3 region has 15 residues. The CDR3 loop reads CASSLEGDFNSPLHF. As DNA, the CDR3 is TGTGCCAGCAGCCTCGAGGGGGATTTTAATTCACCCCTCCACTTT.

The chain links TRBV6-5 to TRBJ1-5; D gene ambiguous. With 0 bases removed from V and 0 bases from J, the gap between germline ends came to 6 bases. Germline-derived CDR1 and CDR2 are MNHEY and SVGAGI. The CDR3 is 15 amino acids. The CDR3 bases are TGTGCCAGCAGTTACTCAGGTATTAGCAATCAGCCCCAGCATTTT. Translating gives CASSYSGISNQPQHF.

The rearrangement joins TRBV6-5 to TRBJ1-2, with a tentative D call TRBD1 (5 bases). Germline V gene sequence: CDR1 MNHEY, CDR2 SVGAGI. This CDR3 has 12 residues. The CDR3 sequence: CAAGQGTNGYTF. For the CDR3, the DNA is TGTGCTGCAGGGCAAGGGACTAATGGCTACACCTTC.

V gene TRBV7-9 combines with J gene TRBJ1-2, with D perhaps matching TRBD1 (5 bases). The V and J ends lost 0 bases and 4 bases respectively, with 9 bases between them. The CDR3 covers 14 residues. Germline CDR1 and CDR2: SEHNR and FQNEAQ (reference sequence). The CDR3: CASSLAGGSYGYTF. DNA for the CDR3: TGTGCCAGCAGCTTAGCCGGGGGTAGCTATGGCTACACCTTC.

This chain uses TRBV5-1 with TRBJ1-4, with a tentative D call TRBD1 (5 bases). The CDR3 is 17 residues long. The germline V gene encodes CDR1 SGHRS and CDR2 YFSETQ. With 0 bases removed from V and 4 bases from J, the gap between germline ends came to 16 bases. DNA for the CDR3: TGCGCCAGCAGCTTGGAAAGGGTGCAGGGCTTTAATGAAAAACTGTTTTTT. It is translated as CASSLERVQGFNEKLFF. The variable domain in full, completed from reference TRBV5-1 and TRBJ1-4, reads KAGVTQTPRYLIKTRGQQVTLSCSPISGHRSVSWYQQTPGQGLQFLFEYFSETQRNKGNFPGRFSGRQFSNSRSEMNVSTLELGDSALYLCASSLERVQGFNEKLFFGSGTQLSVL.

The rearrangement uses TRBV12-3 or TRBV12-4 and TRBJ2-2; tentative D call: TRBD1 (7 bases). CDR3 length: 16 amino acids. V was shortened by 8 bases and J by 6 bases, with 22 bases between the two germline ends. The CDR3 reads CASSYPPTGRPGELFF. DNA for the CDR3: TGTGCCAGCTCATATCCCCCGACAGGGAGGCCCGGGGAGCTGTTTTTT.

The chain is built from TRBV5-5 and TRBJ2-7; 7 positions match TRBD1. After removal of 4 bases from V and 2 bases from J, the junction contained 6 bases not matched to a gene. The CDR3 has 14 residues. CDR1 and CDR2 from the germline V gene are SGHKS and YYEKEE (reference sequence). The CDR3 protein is CASSPWQGAYEQYF. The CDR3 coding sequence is TGTGCCAGCAGCCCGTGGCAGGGGGCCTACGAGCAGTACTTC.

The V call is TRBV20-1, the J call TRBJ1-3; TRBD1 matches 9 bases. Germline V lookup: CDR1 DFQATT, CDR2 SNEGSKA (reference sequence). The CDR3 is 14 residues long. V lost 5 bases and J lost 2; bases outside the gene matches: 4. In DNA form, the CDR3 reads TGCAGTGCTGGGGACAGGGTGACTGGAAACACCATATATTTT. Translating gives CSAGDRVTGNTIYF.

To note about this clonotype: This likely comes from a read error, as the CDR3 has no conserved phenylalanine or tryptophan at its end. This CDR3 is CALQGRGYTL. In nucleotides, the CDR3 is TGTGCCTTACAGGGTCGAGGCTACACCTTA. The chain combines TRBV30 with TRBJ1-2, with TRBD1 as a possible D gene (6 bases). CDR1 is GTSNPN and CDR2 is SVGIG in the germline V gene (reference sequence). The CDR3 is made up of 10 amino acids. Trimming pared 7 bases from V and 8 bases from J, leaving 11 bases between.

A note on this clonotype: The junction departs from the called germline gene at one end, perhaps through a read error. DNA of the CDR3: TGTGCCAGCAGTGAAGGCATCTATGTCTACACCTTC. As protein: CASSEGIYVYTF. V is TRBV6-1 and J is TRBJ1-2, with D hard to call. The CDR3 loop spans 12 amino acids. Germline CDR1 and CDR2: MNHNS and SASEGT.